This is a list of T cell receptor beta chains from one sample in a study of T cells after yellow fever vaccination. TCRdb re-called the 5' RACE reads with MiXCR, one entry per CDR3 protein. Counted here are around 310,000 distinct CDR3 sequences, 3.6% occurring once; the ten biggest clones make up 23%. The input for sequencing was PBMCs, taken on the day of the yellow fever booster vaccination. The source of these receptors is a young man who received the YFV17D yellow fever vaccine. CDR3s include the opening cysteine and the closing phenylalanine or tryptophan. Each record gives: D gene, J gene, V gene, clone size, CDR3 protein, CDR3 DNA. D genes are given only for firm matches. The size entry is marked missing in some rows and otherwise reads once, few, many or a size class.

>TRBD1|TRBJ1-1|TRBV10-3|many
CAISPEVSGQEGKAFF
TGTGCCATCAGCCCAGAGGTATCCGGACAGGAGGGGAAAGCTTTCTTT
>TRBD1|TRBJ1-3|TRBV7-8|few
CASSFRSRGLGNTIYF
TGTGCCAGCAGCTTTAGGTCGAGGGGGCTTGGAAACACCATATATTTT
>-|TRBJ2-3|TRBV4-3|few
CASSQLLTDTQYF
TGCGCCAGCAGCCAGCTACTAACAGATACGCAGTATTTT
>-|TRBJ2-7|TRBV6-6|few
CASSYSLIESYEQYF
TGTGCCAGCAGTTACTCGTTAATAGAATCCTACGAGCAGTACTTC
>-|TRBJ2-5|TRBV4-3|-
CASSQEARDPGRETQYF
TGCGCCAGCAGCCAAGAAGCCCGGGACCCGGGGAGAGAGACCCAGTACTTC
>-|TRBJ2-5|TRBV20-1|few
CSADGGPETQYF
TGCAGTGCTGATGGGGGTCCGGAGACCCAGTACTTC
>-|TRBJ2-7|TRBV5-1|many
CASSLGLSGEREQYF
TGCGCCAGCAGCTTAGGACTATCAGGCGAGCGCGAGCAGTACTTC
>-|TRBJ2-7|TRBV4-3|many
CASSQEGIPYEQYF
TGCGCCAGCAGCCAAGAGGGTATCCCCTACGAGCAGTACTTC
>TRBD1|TRBJ2-4|TRBV5-1|many
CASSLSGTGEDIQYF
TGCGCCAGCAGCTTATCCGGGACAGGGGAAGACATTCAGTACTTC
>-|TRBJ2-3|TRBV18|few
CASSRSRSGESTDTQYF
TGTGCCAGCTCACGCTCCCGGTCGGGGGAAAGCACAGATACGCAGTATTTT
>-|TRBJ2-1|TRBV15|many
CATAGAAPYNEQFF
TGTGCCACCGCGGGGGCAGCGCCCTACAATGAGCAGTTCTTC
>TRBD1|TRBJ2-2|TRBV12-3/TRBV12-4|-
CASSLVGQVTGELFF
TGTGCCAGCAGTTTAGTTGGACAGGTCACCGGGGAGCTGTTTTTT
>-|TRBJ1-6|TRBV20-1|few
CSARQGREPPLHF
TGCAGTGCTAGGCAAGGACGGGAGCCACCCCTCCACTTT
>-|TRBJ1-5|TRBV12-3/TRBV12-4|few
CASGFGGNQPQHF
TGTGCCAGCGGCTTCGGGGGCAATCAGCCCCAGCATTTT
>-|TRBJ2-3|TRBV11-2|few
CASSRPADTQYF
TGTGCCAGCAGCCGGCCGGCAGATACGCAGTATTTT
>-|TRBJ2-4|TRBV20-1|-
CSVRGPGARTGIQYF
TGCAGTGTCCGGGGACCGGGGGCGCGTACGGGCATTCAGTACTTC
>-|TRBJ2-7|TRBV5-1|many
CASSLAITYEQYF
TGCGCCAGCAGCTTGGCTATCACCTACGAGCAGTACTTC
>-|TRBJ1-5|TRBV6-5|many
CASSYSGRNQPQHF
TGTGCCAGCAGTTACTCGGGCCGCAATCAGCCCCAGCATTTT
>-|TRBJ2-7|TRBV12-3/TRBV12-4|-
CASSLGTYYEQYF
TGTGCCAGCAGTTTAGGGACTTACTACGAGCAGTACTTC
>-|TRBJ1-6|TRBV4-1|few
CASSKPGRERNSPLHF
TGCGCCAGCAGCAAACCCGGCAGGGAGAGAAATTCACCCCTCCACTTT
>TRBD1|TRBJ2-3|TRBV7-2|many
CASSSRQGGGDTQYF
TGTGCCAGCAGCTCTAGACAGGGTGGAGGAGATACGCAGTATTTT
>-|TRBJ1-6|TRBV4-3|-
CASSQGTGTYNSPLHF
TGCGCCAGCAGCCAGGGCACAGGGACCTATAATTCACCCCTCCACTTT
>-|TRBJ2-1|TRBV3-1|-
CASSQMDRRQFF
TGTGCCAGCAGCCAAATGGACCGGAGGCAGTTCTTC
>-|TRBJ2-2|TRBV6-2/TRBV6-3|many
CASSRTSARAYTGELFF
TGTGCCAGCAGTCGGACGAGCGCTAGGGCCTATACCGGGGAGCTGTTTTTT
>TRBD2|TRBJ2-3|TRBV9|many
CASSPGTSGGPTDTQYF
TGTGCCAGCAGCCCCGGGACTAGCGGGGGGCCCACAGATACGCAGTATTTT
>TRBD1|TRBJ1-4|TRBV5-1|-
CASSTGQHNEKLFF
TGCGCCAGCAGCACGGGACAGCATAATGAAAAACTGTTTTTT
>-|TRBJ1-2|TRBV29-1|many
CSVEYTAGGYTF
TGCAGCGTTGAATACACAGCAGGGGGCTACACCTTC
>-|TRBJ2-5|TRBV11-2|few
CASSWGSAGTQYF
TGTGCCAGCAGCTGGGGATCAGCGGGGACCCAGTACTTC
>TRBD1|TRBJ2-3|TRBV27|-
CASTGTGETTSTDTQYF
TGTGCCAGCACCGGGACAGGGGAGACTACTAGCACAGATACGCAGTATTTT
>-|TRBJ1-5|TRBV20-1|-
CSARPGGEPQHF
TGCAGTGCTAGACCGGGAGGTGAGCCCCAGCATTTT
>TRBD1|TRBJ2-3|TRBV5-1|many
CASSLGGQGTDTQYF
TGCGCCAGCAGCTTGGGTGGACAGGGCACAGATACGCAGTATTTT
>-|TRBJ2-5|TRBV7-3|few
CASRKIRTSPTQETQYF
TGTGCCAGCAGAAAGATCCGGACTTCTCCAACGCAAGAGACCCAGTACTTC
>-|TRBJ1-5|TRBV6-6|few
CASSLPRDLSSNQPQHF
TGTGCCAGCAGCCTCCCCCGGGACTTAAGTAGCAATCAGCCCCAGCATTTT
>TRBD1|TRBJ1-1|TRBV14|few
CASSLYTGGTEAFF
TGTGCCAGCAGCCTTTACACAGGGGGCACTGAAGCTTTCTTT
>-|TRBJ1-2|TRBV19|-
CASSTLGRNYGYTF
TGTGCCAGTAGTACCCTGGGCCGTAACTATGGCTACACCTTC
>TRBD1|TRBJ1-1|TRBV6-5|many
CASTPGQGLNTEAFF
TGTGCCAGCACTCCGGGACAGGGGCTGAACACTGAAGCTTTCTTT
>-|TRBJ2-2|TRBV5-5|few
CASSFSHGELFF
TGTGCCAGCAGCTTTTCCCACGGGGAGCTGTTTTTT
>TRBD1|TRBJ2-1|TRBV12-3/TRBV12-4|many
CASSLAWTGYNEQFF
TGTGCCAGCAGTTTAGCGTGGACAGGGTACAATGAGCAGTTCTTC
>TRBD1|TRBJ1-2|TRBV4-1|many
CASSYRTGPNYGYTF
TGCGCCAGCAGTTATAGGACAGGACCTAACTATGGCTACACCTTC
>TRBD2|TRBJ2-2|TRBV5-1|-
CASSPGTSAAGELFF
TGCGCCAGCAGCCCCGGGACTAGCGCCGCCGGGGAGCTGTTTTTT
>-|TRBJ2-5|TRBV12-3/TRBV12-4|few
CASRRKGETQYF
TGTGCCAGCCGAAGAAAGGGCGAGACCCAGTACTTC
>TRBD2|TRBJ2-1|TRBV4-2|many
CASSQASGGYNEQFF
TGTGCCAGCAGCCAAGCTAGCGGGGGTTACAATGAGCAGTTCTTC
>-|TRBJ2-7|TRBV24-1|many
CATSGTYEQYF
TGTGCCACCAGCGGGACCTACGAGCAGTACTTC
>-|TRBJ2-3|TRBV7-9|many
CASSPREGSTDTQYF
TGTGCCAGCAGCCCCCGGGAAGGGAGCACAGATACGCAGTATTTT
>-|TRBJ1-4|TRBV5-1|-
CASSLAGVGEKLFF
TGCGCCAGCAGCTTGGCAGGTGTTGGGGAAAAACTGTTTTTT
>-|TRBJ2-7|TRBV7-9|many
CASSKGSGDYEQYF
TGTGCCAGCAGCAAGGGGTCGGGAGACTACGAGCAGTACTTC
>-|TRBJ2-7|TRBV29-1|few
CSVVSYEQYF
TGCAGCGTTGTCAGCTACGAGCAGTACTTC